These 21 T cell receptor beta chains came from one sample sequenced in a study of PD-L1 blockade in urothelial cancer. Indicated time point: peripheral blood 6 weeks after treatment start. Libraries were prepared by immunoSEQ multiplex PCR; TCRdb keeps only in-frame clonotypes and omits some of them. The sample holds roughly 120,000 clones, 85% to 95% seen once. The specimen was PBMCs, collected around atezolizumab (anti-PD-L1) treatment. These receptors were obtained from a man in his sixties with urothelial cancer.

The chain joins TRBV28 to TRBJ2-3, with D tentatively TRBD2 (6 bases). Germline-derived CDR1 and CDR2 are MDHEN and SYDVKM. V shed 8 bases and J shed 3 bases, with 15 bases lying between them. This CDR3 region has 14 residues. The CDR3 coding sequence is TGTGCCAGCCGCATTGCGGGACCTACAGATACGCAGTATTTT. The encoded protein is CASRIAGPTDTQYF.

This rearrangement joins TRBV5-4 to TRBJ2-7, with 8 positions matching TRBD1. V lost 0 bases to trimming and J lost 1 base; unmatched junction nucleotides: 6. CDR3 size: 16 residues. Germline CDR1 and CDR2: SGHNT and YYREEE (reference sequence). CDR3: CASSLARQGISYEQYF. The CDR3 DNA sequence: TGTGCCAGCAGCTTGGCGAGACAGGGGATTTCCTACGAGCAGTACTTC.

The chain is built from TRBV6-1 and TRBJ2-5; TRBD2 agrees at 9 bases. Germline values: CDR1 MNHNS, CDR2 SASEGT. J was trimmed by 4 bases and V by 7 bases; bases with no gene match: 10. CDR3 length equals 15 residues. The CDR3 spells CASTEEILAGETQYF. The CDR3 DNA is TGTGCCAGCACCGAAGAGATACTAGCGGGAGAGACCCAGTACTTC.

J is TRBJ2-1 and V is TRBV11-3; no reliable D call. V was trimmed by 0 bases and J by 6 bases, leaving 9 bases between them. The CDR3 has 14 amino acids. In germline, CDR1 is SGHNT, CDR2 YENEEA. The CDR3 here is CASSLDQATNEQFF. The CDR3 DNA reads TGTGCCAGCAGCTTAGATCAGGCTACCAATGAGCAGTTCTTC.

The chain combines TRBV11-3 with TRBJ2-4, with D maybe TRBD1 (5 bases). The germline V gene has CDR1 SGHNT and CDR2 YENEEA. The CDR3 extends over 20 amino acids. V shed 2 bases and J shed 0 bases, with 23 bases lying between them. Here the CDR3 reads CASSLIPNRSIKLAKNIQYF. DNA for the CDR3: TGTGCCAGCAGCTTAATTCCCAACAGGTCTATTAAACTAGCCAAAAACATTCAGTACTTC.

The V and J genes are TRBV15 and TRBJ1-4; D perhaps matches TRBD1 (5 bases). Germline CDR1 is LNHNV and CDR2 is YYDKDF (reference sequence). V lost 4 bases to trimming and J lost 6 bases, with 18 bases between them. CDR3 length equals 16 residues. The CDR3 protein is CATSTEFVLGDEKLFF. CDR3 DNA sequence: TGTGCCACCAGCACAGAGTTCGTCCTAGGGGATGAAAAACTGTTTTTT. The full variable domain, its missing parts supplied by reference TRBV15 and TRBJ1-4, is DAMVIQNPRYQVTQFGKPVTLSCSQTLNHNVMYWYQQKSSQAPKLLFHYYDKDFNNEADTPDNFQSRRPNTSFCFLDIRSPGLGDTAMYLCATSTEFVLGDEKLFFGSGTQLSVL.

V is TRBV7-2 and J is TRBJ1-2; 7 bases align to TRBD1. This CDR3 has 13 amino acids. Germline values: CDR1 SGHTA, CDR2 FQGNSA. V trimming: 5 bases; J trimming: 3 bases; junction bases outside the gene matches: 3. Here the CDR3 reads CASSRDRDYGYTF. As DNA, the CDR3 is TGTGCCAGCAGCCGCGACAGGGACTATGGCTACACCTTC.

This clone occurred once. The chain uses TRBV27 and TRBJ2-5; tentative D call: TRBD2 (5 bases). Trimming took 5 bases from V and 0 from J, leaving 13 bases between them. This CDR3 has 15 residues. The V gene's germline CDR1 is MNHEY and CDR2 SMNVEV (reference sequence). Written as DNA, the CDR3 is TGTGCCAGCAGTGACGCCCCCGGGAACCAAGAGACCCAGTACTTC. Amino acids: CASSDAPGNQETQYF.

The genes are TRBV19 and TRBJ2-3; D not certain. The CDR3 has 14 amino acids. The germline V gene has CDR1 LNHDA and CDR2 SQIVND (reference sequence). V shed 5 bases and J shed 6 bases, with 15 bases lying between them. The CDR3 here is CASSPNLSRDTQYF. The CDR3 nucleotides read TGTGCCAGTAGTCCCAACTTGTCCCGTGATACGCAGTATTTT.

The chain combines TRBV28 with TRBJ2-1, with 10 bases matching TRBD2. CDR1 and CDR2 (germline): MDHEN, SYDVKM. The CDR3 spans 14 residues. After removal of 6 bases from V and 8 bases from J, the junction contained 7 bases not matched to a gene. DNA for the CDR3: TGTGCCAGCAGCGAACTAGCGGGAAGGTATGAGCAGTTCTTC. Encoded protein: CASSELAGRYEQFF.

V is TRBV9 and J is TRBJ2-5; maybe TRBD1 (6 bases). V lost 5 bases to trimming and J lost 7 bases, with 15 bases between them. Germline CDR1 SGDLS, CDR2 YYNGEE. The CDR3 is 13 residues long. The CDR3 loop reads CASSKGDAGTQYF. The CDR3, as DNA: TGTGCCAGCAGTAAGGGGGACGCGGGGACCCAGTACTTC.

This clone was observed once. The chain is built from TRBV19 and TRBJ2-7; 8 positions agree with TRBD2. The CDR3 covers 15 residues. Unmatched junction bases numbered 9, after V lost 5 bases and J lost 3 bases. Germline lookup yields CDR1 LNHDA and CDR2 SQIVND (reference sequence). The CDR3 region has the DNA TGTGCCAGTAGTGTCAGCGGGGGCCGCGTCTACGAGCAGTACTTC. It is translated as CASSVSGGRVYEQYF. Full variable domain (outside the CDR3, taken from reference TRBV19 and TRBJ2-7): DGGITQSPKYLFRKEGQNVTLSCEQNLNHDAMYWYRQDPGQGLRLIYYSQIVNDFQKGDIAEGYSVSREKKESFPLTVTSAQKNPTAFYLCASSVSGGRVYEQYFGPGTRLTVT.

The V call is TRBV6-1, the J call TRBJ2-3, with D unresolved. The V end lost 8 bases, the J end lost 1 base, and 10 bases lay between the germline ends. Germline V CDR1 and CDR2: MNHNS, SASEGT. This CDR3 has 13 amino acids. The CDR3 DNA follows: TGTGCCAGCGTTGCTCGGGGCACAGATACGCAGTATTTT. Encoded protein: CASVARGTDTQYF.

The J gene is TRBJ2-1, the V gene TRBV28; 10 nucleotides line up with TRBD2. V shed 5 bases, J shed 2 bases, and the junction held 6 bases outside the gene matches. CDR3 length: 16 residues. The germline CDR1 and CDR2 sequences are MDHEN and SYDVKM. The DNA for the CDR3 is TGTGCCAGCAGTCCACCGGGACTAGCGACCTACAATGAGCAGTTCTTC. Translation gives CASSPPGLATYNEQFF.

The CDR3 is CASSILLAGGLVYEQFF. The CDR3, as DNA: TGTGCCAGTAGTATATTACTAGCGGGAGGGCTTGTGTATGAGCAGTTCTTC. The V gene is TRBV19, the J gene TRBJ2-1, with TRBD2 matching over 13 bases. This CDR3 has 17 residues. Germline V CDR1 and CDR2: LNHDA, SQIVND (reference sequence). Losses at the gene ends were 2 bases for V and 8 bases for J; bases not matched to a gene: 9. The whole variable domain, remainder taken from reference TRBV19 and TRBJ2-1, is DGGITQSPKYLFRKEGQNVTLSCEQNLNHDAMYWYRQDPGQGLRLIYYSQIVNDFQKGDIAEGYSVSREKKESFPLTVTSAQKNPTAFYLCASSILLAGGLVYEQFFGPGTRLTVL.

V is TRBV19 and J is TRBJ2-7, with 8 bases that match TRBD1. V gave up 9 bases and J gave up 1 base; unmatched junction bases: 8. The CDR3 is made up of 14 amino acids. Per the germline V gene, CDR1 is LNHDA and CDR2 is SQIVND (reference sequence). CDR3 loop: CARDLRDRSYEQYF. In DNA, the CDR3 is TGTGCCAGAGACCTCCGGGACAGGTCCTACGAGCAGTACTTC.

The chain links TRBV5-5 to TRBJ2-5, with D perhaps matching TRBD2 (7 bases). This CDR3 is built from 17 residues. Looked up from germline, CDR1 is SGHKS and CDR2 is YYEKEE (reference sequence). V lost 3 bases to trimming and J lost 1 base, with 19 bases between them. CDR3 bases: TGTGCCAGCAGCTCCTGGGGGGGCAGCAACCTCCAAGAGACCCAGTACTTC. This encodes CASSSWGGSNLQETQYF.

This clone is a singleton in its sample. The chain carries TRBV28 and TRBJ2-3, with D maybe TRBD2 (6 bases). This CDR3 region has 15 residues. The germline V and J ends were trimmed by 6 bases and 5 bases, with 18 bases remaining between them. The germline gives CDR1 MDHEN, CDR2 SYDVKM. The CDR3 is CASRPGPGRGDTQYF. The CDR3 DNA sequence: TGTGCCAGCAGACCTGGACCCGGGCGGGGAGATACGCAGTATTTT.

The chain has TRBV6-5 and TRBJ2-7; TRBD1 is a possible D gene (6 bases). Germline CDR1 MNHEY, CDR2 SVGAGI. Deletions cut 2 bases from V and 3 bases from J, with 11 bases between. The CDR3 loop spans 14 amino acids. The CDR3 spells CASSYAQGIYEQYF. The CDR3 region has the DNA TGTGCCAGCAGTTACGCGCAGGGGATCTACGAGCAGTACTTC.

The sample holds one count of this clone. The chain joins TRBV6-1 to TRBJ1-5; D gene ambiguous. This CDR3 is 14 amino acids long. Between the trimmed V and J ends, which lost 4 bases and 1 base, there was a span of 8 bases. The germline V gene encodes CDR1 MNHNS and CDR2 SASEGT. The CDR3 region has the DNA TGTGCCAGCAGTGCGGTTTTAAGCAATCAGCCCCAGCATTTT. Translated, it gives CASSAVLSNQPQHF.

This chain joins TRBV6-4 and TRBJ2-3; 11 positions agree with TRBD1. Trimming at V came to 1 base and at J to 5 bases, leaving 5 bases not matched to a gene. Germline assignment: CDR1 MRHNA and CDR2 SNTAGT. The CDR3 covers 16 residues. The CDR3 DNA reads as TGTGCCAGCAGTGACTTCGAGGACAGGGGGCTAGATACGCAGTATTTT. Amino acids: CASSDFEDRGLDTQYF.